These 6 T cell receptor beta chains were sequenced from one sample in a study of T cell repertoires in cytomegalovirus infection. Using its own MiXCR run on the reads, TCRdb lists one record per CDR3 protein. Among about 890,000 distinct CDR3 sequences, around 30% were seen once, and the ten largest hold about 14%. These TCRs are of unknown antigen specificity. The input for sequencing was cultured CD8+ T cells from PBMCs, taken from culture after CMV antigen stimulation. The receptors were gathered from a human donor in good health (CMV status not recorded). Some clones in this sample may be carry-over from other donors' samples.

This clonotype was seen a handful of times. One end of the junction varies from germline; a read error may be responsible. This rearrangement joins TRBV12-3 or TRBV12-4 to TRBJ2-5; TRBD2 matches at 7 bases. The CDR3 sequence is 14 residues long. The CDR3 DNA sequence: TGTGCCAGCAGTCTAGCGGACAACCAAGAGACCCAGTACTTC. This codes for CASSLADNQETQYF.

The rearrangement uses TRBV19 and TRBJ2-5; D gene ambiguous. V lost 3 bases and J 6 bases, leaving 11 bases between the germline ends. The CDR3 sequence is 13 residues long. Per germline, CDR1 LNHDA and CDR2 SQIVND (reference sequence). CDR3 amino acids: CASSISRVKTQYF. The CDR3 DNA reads TGTGCCAGTAGTATTTCACGGGTTAAGACCCAGTACTTC.

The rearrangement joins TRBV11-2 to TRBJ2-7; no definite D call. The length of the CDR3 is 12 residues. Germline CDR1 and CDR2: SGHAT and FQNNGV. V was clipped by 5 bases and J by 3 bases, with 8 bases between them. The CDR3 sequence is CASSPPHYEQYF. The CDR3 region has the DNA TGTGCCAGCAGCCCGCCGCACTACGAGCAGTACTTC.

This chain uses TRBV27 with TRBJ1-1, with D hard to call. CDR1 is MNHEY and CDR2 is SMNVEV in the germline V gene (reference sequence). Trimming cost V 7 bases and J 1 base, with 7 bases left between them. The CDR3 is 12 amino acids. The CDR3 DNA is TGTGCCAGCACCGACGGGAACACTGAAGCTTTCTTT. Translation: CASTDGNTEAFF.

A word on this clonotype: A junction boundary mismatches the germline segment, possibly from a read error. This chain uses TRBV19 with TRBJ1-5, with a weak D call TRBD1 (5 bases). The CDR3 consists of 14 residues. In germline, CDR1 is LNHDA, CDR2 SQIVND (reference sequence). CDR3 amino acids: CASSIPTDDQPQDF. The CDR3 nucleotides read TGTGCCAGTAGTATCCCGACAGATGATCAGCCCCAGGATTTT.

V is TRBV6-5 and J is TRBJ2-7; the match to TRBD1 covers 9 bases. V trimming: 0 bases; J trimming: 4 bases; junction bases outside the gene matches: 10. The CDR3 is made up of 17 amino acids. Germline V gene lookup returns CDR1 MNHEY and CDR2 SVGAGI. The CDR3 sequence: CASSYSGTGLREYEQYF. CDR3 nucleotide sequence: TGTGCCAGCAGTTACTCAGGGACAGGGTTGAGAGAGTACGAGCAGTACTTC.